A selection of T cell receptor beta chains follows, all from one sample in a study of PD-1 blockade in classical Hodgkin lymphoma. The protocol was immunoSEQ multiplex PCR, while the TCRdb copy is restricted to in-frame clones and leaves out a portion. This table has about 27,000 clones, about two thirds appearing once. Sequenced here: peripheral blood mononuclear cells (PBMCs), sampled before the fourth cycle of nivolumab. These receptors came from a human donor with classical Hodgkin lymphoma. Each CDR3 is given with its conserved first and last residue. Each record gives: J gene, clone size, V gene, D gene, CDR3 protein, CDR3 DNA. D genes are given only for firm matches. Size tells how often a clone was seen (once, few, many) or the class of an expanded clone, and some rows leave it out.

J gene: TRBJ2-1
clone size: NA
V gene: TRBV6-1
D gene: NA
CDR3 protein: CASSEGHPYDEQFF
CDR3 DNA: TGTGCCAGCAGTGAGGGACACCCGTATGATGAGCAGTTCTTC

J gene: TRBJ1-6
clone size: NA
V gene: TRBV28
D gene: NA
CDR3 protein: CASSSNPGAKNSPLHF
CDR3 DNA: TGCGCCAGCAGTTCTAATCCGGGGGCAAAGAATTCACCCCTCCACTTT

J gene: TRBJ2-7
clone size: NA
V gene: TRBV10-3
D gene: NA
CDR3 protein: CAISEIVSYEQYF
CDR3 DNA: TGTGCCATCAGTGAGATAGTATCCTACGAGCAGTACTTC

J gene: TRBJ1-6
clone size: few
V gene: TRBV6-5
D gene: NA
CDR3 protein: CASSYAGDNSPLHF
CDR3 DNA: TGTGCCAGCAGTTACGCAGGTGATAATTCACCCCTCCACTTT

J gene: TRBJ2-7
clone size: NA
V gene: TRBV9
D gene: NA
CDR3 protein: CASSVGGSEKQYF
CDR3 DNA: TGTGCCAGCAGCGTAGGTGGATCTGAGAAGCAGTACTTC

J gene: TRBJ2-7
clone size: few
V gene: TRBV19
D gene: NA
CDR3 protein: CASSIYRDSYEQYF
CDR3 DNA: TGTGCCAGTAGTATTTATAGGGACTCCTACGAGCAGTACTTC

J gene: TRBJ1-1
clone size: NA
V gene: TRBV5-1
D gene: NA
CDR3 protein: CASSSDPGTSNTEAFF
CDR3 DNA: TGCGCCAGCAGCTCCGACCCCGGGACATCCAACACTGAAGCTTTCTTT

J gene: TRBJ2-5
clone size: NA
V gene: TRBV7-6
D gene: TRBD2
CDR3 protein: CASSLEASGGPRETQYF
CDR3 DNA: TGTGCCAGCAGCTTAGAGGCTAGCGGGGGCCCACGAGAGACCCAGTACTTC

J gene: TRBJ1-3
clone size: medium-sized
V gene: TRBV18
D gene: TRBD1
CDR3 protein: CASSRRDSPVPGNTIYF
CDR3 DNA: TGTGCCAGCTCACGGAGGGACAGCCCGGTACCTGGAAACACCATATATTTT

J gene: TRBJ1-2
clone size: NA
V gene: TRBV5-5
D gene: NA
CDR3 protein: CASRQPGRGGGYTF
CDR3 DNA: TGTGCCAGCAGACAACCGGGACGGGGCGGCGGCTACACCTTC

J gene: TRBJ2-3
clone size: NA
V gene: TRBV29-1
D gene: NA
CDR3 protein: CSVAWGEGTQYF
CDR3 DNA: TGCAGCGTTGCCTGGGGCGAGGGTACGCAGTATTTT

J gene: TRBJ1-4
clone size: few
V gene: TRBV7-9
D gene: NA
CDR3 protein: CASSLAVLSNEKLFF
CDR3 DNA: TGTGCCAGCAGCTTAGCTGTACTTTCTAATGAAAAACTGTTTTTT

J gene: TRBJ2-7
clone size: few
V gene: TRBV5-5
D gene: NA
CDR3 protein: CASSWEYEQYF
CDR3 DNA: TGTGCCAGCAGCTGGGAGTACGAGCAGTACTTC